This TCR beta chain was identified in a study of T cells in Graves' hyperthyroidism and ophthalmopathy. TCR beta CDR3 regions were amplified from RNA transcripts. The HTBI primer set drove a first-round RT-PCR of the TCR CDR3. TCRdb reprocessed the multiplex PCR reads via MiXCR and lists one record per CDR3 protein. The table includes nearly 750,000 distinct CDR3 sequences, roughly a third detected once. This clonotype was picked up a small number of times. Exclusion of a patient resulted from uncontrolled infection, other autoimmune disease, pregnancy or lactation. The study based diagnoses on clinical symptoms, serum thyroxine and TRAb, thyroid ultrasound and orbital computed tomography. The PBMCs were taken from over 9.5 ml of fresh peripheral blood. The CDR3 contains 16 residues. CDR1 DFQATT and CDR2 SNEGSKA come from the germline V gene (reference sequence). V gave up 2 bases and J gave up 6 bases; unmatched junction bases: 15.

The clonotype was recovered from a woman aged 35 to 49 with Graves' hyperthyroidism. The sequenced material came from blood. The J gene is TRBJ1-2, the V gene TRBV20-1, with 7 bases that match TRBD1. The chain's CDR3 is CSARYSFRTGGNGYTF. The CDR3 coding sequence is TGCAGTGCTAGATATAGCTTTAGGACAGGCGGTAATGGCTACACCTTC.